This TCR beta chain was found in a study of T cell changes during pregnancy in multiple sclerosis. Method: immunoSEQ multiplex PCR; TCRdb's copy keeps in-frame clones and lacks some. The table shows over 60,000 clones, with over 85% occurring only once. CDR1 WNHNN and CDR2 SYGVQD come from the germline V gene (reference sequence). The V gene lost 10 bases and the J gene lost 6 bases, with 16 bases spanning the gap. The CDR3 has 13 amino acids. This sequence joins TRBV10-1 and TRBJ2-1; D is possibly TRBD2 (7 bases). This receptor was obtained from a female donor with multiple sclerosis, enrolled in a pregnancy study. Specimen: peripheral blood, collected in the first trimester of pregnancy. This CDR3 is CAIAAGAANEQFF. The CDR3 DNA follows: TGCGCCATCGCGGCGGGGGCCGCCAATGAGCAGTTCTTC.